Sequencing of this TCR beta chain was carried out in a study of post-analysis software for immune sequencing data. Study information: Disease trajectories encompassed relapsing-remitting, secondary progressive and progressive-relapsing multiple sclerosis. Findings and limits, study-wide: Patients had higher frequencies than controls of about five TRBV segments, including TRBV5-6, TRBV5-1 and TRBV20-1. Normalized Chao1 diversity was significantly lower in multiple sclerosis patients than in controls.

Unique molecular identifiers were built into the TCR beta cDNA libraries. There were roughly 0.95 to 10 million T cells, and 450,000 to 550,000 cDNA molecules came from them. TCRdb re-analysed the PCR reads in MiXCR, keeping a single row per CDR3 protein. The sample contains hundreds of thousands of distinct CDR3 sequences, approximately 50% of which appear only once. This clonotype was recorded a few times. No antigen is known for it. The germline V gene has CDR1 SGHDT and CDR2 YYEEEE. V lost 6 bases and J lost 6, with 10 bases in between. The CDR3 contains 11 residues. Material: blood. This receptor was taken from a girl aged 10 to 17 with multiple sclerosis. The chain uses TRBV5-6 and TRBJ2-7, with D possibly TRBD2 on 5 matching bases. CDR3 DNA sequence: TGTGCCAGCACTACTGGGAGCGAGCAGTACTTC. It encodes CASTTGSEQYF.